What follows describes a single T cell receptor (beta chain). Only in-frame clones appear in the TCRdb table, and some are missing; sequencing was by immunoSEQ multiplex PCR. In the table there are tens of thousands of clones, approximately 96% of which are singletons. The record originates from a study of T cells after somatic rescue of genetic block. From germline, CDR1 is LNHDA and CDR2 SQIVND (reference sequence). Trimming removed 6 bases from V and 1 base from J; junction bases left unmatched: 1. This CDR3 has 15 amino acids. Sequencing was done on a sample of peripheral blood mononuclear cells (PBMCs). The V and J genes are TRBV19 and TRBJ2-1, with 12 bases identical to TRBD2. The TCR was taken from a child under two years old. The CDR3 region has the DNA TGTGCCAGTAGGACTAGCGGGAGTTCCTACAATGAGCAGTTCTTC. This translates into CASRTSGSSYNEQFF.